Listed below are T cell receptor beta chains from one sample, sequenced in a study of blood T cell repertoires in COVID-19. Assay: immunoSEQ multiplex PCR; the TCRdb copy retains only in-frame clones and omits some. This table has some 270,000 clones, about 86% appearing once. The sample was PBMCs or T cells enriched from blood (not recorded which). These receptors were collected from a man aged 50 or older who had recovered from COVID-19. Both conserved end residues are part of each CDR3. The order of the fields is J gene, D gene, V gene, clone size, CDR3 DNA, CDR3 protein. The D gene is left open where the match is weak. Clone size is given for some rows only: seen once, a few or many times, or a class if the clone is expanded.

j_gene: TRBJ1-2; d_gene: .; v_gene: TRBV6-2/TRBV6-3; abundance: .; CDR3nt: TGTGCCAGCAGTTACAGGACAGAGGGCTACACCTTC; CDR3aa: CASSYRTEGYTF
j_gene: TRBJ2-6; d_gene: TRBD1; v_gene: TRBV10-3; abundance: .; CDR3nt: TGTGCCATCAGCGGCGCACCAGGGGGTCTATTGTCAGGGGCCAACGTCCTGACTTTC; CDR3aa: CAISGAPGGLLSGANVLTF
j_gene: TRBJ2-7; d_gene: .; v_gene: TRBV3-1/TRBV3-2; abundance: .; CDR3nt: TGTGCCAGCAGCCACGGAAAGGGCCACCTTAGGGGGGAGCAGTACTTC; CDR3aa: CASSHGKGHLRGEQYF
j_gene: TRBJ2-2; d_gene: .; v_gene: TRBV5-6; abundance: .; CDR3nt: TGTGCCAGCAGCCCTACTGGCCCCCGCGGCCTCGGGGAGCTGTTTTTT; CDR3aa: CASSPTGPRGLGELFF
j_gene: TRBJ2-1; d_gene: .; v_gene: TRBV7-2; abundance: .; CDR3nt: TGTGCCAGCAGCTCCCATCCGGGAGTACGGGGGAATGAGCAGTTCTTC; CDR3aa: CASSSHPGVRGNEQFF
j_gene: TRBJ2-1; d_gene: .; v_gene: TRBV7-3; abundance: .; CDR3nt: TGTGCCAGCAGCAACCCGCCGGGCAATGAGCAGTTCTTC; CDR3aa: CASSNPPGNEQFF
j_gene: TRBJ1-6; d_gene: TRBD1; v_gene: TRBV28; abundance: .; CDR3nt: TGTGCCATCACTGGTACAGGGGATAATTCACCCCTCCACTTT; CDR3aa: CAITGTGDNSPLHF
j_gene: TRBJ1-5; d_gene: .; v_gene: TRBV15; abundance: .; CDR3nt: TGTGCCACCGGAAGGGGTAATCAGCCCCAGCATTTT; CDR3aa: CATGRGNQPQHF
j_gene: TRBJ1-5; d_gene: .; v_gene: TRBV4-1; abundance: .; CDR3nt: TGCGCCAGCAGCCAAGGATCGTCCTATAGCAATCAGCCCCAGCATTTT; CDR3aa: CASSQGSSYSNQPQHF
j_gene: TRBJ1-5; d_gene: .; v_gene: TRBV9; abundance: .; CDR3nt: TGTGCCAGCAGCGCTGGGGGGGTGCGCAATCAGCCCCAGCATTTT; CDR3aa: CASSAGGVRNQPQHF
j_gene: TRBJ1-5; d_gene: TRBD1; v_gene: TRBV10-2; abundance: .; CDR3nt: TGCGCCAGCGGGACAGGAACGCTCGGGGGCAATCAGCCCCAGCATTTT; CDR3aa: CASGTGTLGGNQPQHF
j_gene: TRBJ1-6; d_gene: .; v_gene: TRBV19; abundance: .; CDR3nt: TGTGCCAGTAGTAAGCTAGAGAGCTCCTATAATTCACCCCTCCACTTT; CDR3aa: CASSKLESSYNSPLHF
j_gene: TRBJ2-5; d_gene: .; v_gene: TRBV6-2/TRBV6-3; abundance: once; CDR3nt: TGTGCCAGCAGTTACAGGTTGGCGGGGACCCAGTACTTC; CDR3aa: CASSYRLAGTQYF
j_gene: TRBJ2-7; d_gene: .; v_gene: TRBV19; abundance: once; CDR3nt: TGTGCCAGTAGTCGACTAGCCCAGGGGTACGAGCAGTACTTC; CDR3aa: CASSRLAQGYEQYF
j_gene: TRBJ2-3; d_gene: TRBD2; v_gene: TRBV19; abundance: .; CDR3nt: TGTGCCAGTACGGAGTCGGGGGGGCCCTCCGATACGCAGTATTTT; CDR3aa: CASTESGGPSDTQYF
j_gene: TRBJ1-1; d_gene: TRBD1; v_gene: TRBV10-3; abundance: .; CDR3nt: TGTGCCATCAGTGGGACAGGGGAGTCCACTGAAGCTTTCTTT; CDR3aa: CAISGTGESTEAFF
j_gene: TRBJ2-3; d_gene: TRBD2; v_gene: TRBV10-3; abundance: .; CDR3nt: TGTGCCATCAAAAGTTTCCCTAGCGGGGGACGCACAGATACGCAGTATTTT; CDR3aa: CAIKSFPSGGRTDTQYF
j_gene: TRBJ1-2; d_gene: TRBD1; v_gene: TRBV2; abundance: .; CDR3nt: TGTGCCAGCACCCTGCATCAGGGGGGAGGATATGGCTACACCTTC; CDR3aa: CASTLHQGGGYGYTF